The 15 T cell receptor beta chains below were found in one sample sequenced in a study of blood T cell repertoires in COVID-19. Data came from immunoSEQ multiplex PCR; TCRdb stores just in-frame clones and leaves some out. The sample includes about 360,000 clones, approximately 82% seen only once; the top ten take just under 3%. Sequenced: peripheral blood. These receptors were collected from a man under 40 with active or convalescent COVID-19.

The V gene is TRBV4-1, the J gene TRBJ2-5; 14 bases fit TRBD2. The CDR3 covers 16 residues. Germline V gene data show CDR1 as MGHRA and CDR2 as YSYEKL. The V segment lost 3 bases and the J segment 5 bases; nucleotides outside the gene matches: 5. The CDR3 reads CASSHRTSGRWETQYF. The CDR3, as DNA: TGCGCCAGCAGCCATAGGACTAGCGGGAGGTGGGAGACCCAGTACTTC.

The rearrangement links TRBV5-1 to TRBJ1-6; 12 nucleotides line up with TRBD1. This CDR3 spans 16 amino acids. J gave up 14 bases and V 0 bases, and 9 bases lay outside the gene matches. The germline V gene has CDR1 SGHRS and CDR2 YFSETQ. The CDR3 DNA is TGCGCCAGCAGCTTGGCCGGGACAGGGGGCGGGTTGGCCCTCCACTTT. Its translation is CASSLAGTGGGLALHF. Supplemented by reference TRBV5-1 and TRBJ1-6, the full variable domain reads KAGVTQTPRYLIKTRGQQVTLSCSPISGHRSVSWYQQTPGQGLQFLFEYFSETQRNKGNFPGRFSGRQFSNSRSEMNVSTLELGDSALYLCASSLAGTGGGLALHFGNGTRLTVT.

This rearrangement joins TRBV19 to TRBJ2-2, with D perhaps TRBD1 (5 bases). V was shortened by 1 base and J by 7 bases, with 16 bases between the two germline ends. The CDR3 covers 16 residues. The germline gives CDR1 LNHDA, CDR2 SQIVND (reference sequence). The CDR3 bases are TGTGCCAGTAGTATAGGATTCCCAGGGAACGGCGGGGAGCTGTTTTTT. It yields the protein CASSIGFPGNGGELFF.

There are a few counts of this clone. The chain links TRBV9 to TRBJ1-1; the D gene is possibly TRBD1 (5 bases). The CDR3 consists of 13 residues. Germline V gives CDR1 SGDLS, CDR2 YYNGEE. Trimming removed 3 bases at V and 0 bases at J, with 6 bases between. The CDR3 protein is CASSEGMNTEAFF. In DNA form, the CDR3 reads TGTGCCAGCAGCGAGGGGATGAACACTGAAGCTTTCTTT.

CDR3 nucleotide sequence: TGTGCCAGCCCCGCGGGAGGAACGATAAATGAGCAGTTCTTC. As protein: CASPAGGTINEQFF. J is TRBJ2-1 and V is TRBV2; 8 bases fit TRBD2. Germline CDR1 reads SNHLY; CDR2 reads FYNNEI. This CDR3 has 14 amino acids. The V gene end was trimmed by 8 bases and the J gene end by 7 bases; junction bases not matched to a gene: 10.

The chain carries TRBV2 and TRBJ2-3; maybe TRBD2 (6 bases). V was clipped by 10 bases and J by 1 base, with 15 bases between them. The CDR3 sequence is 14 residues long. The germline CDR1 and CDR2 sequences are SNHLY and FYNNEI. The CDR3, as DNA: TGTGCCACTAATCGGGCTAGCGGCACAGATACGCAGTATTTT. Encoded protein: CATNRASGTDTQYF.

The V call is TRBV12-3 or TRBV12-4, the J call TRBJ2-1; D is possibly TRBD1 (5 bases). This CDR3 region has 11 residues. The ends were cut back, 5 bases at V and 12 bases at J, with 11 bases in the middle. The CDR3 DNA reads TGTGCCAGCAGTACACGACAGAGGCAGTTCTTC. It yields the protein CASSTRQRQFF.

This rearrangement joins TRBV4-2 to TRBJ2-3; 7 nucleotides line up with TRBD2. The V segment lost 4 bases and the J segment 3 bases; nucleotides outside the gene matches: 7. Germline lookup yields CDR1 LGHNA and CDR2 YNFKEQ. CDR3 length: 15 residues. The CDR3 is CASSLWREKTDTQYF. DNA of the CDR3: TGTGCCAGCAGCCTATGGCGGGAGAAAACAGATACGCAGTATTTT.

The CDR3 loop is CASSLMRSGSETQYF. CDR3 DNA: TGTGCCAGCAGCTTAATGCGTTCTGGGAGTGAGACCCAGTACTTC. V and J are TRBV7-3 and TRBJ2-5; tentatively, D is TRBD2 (5 bases). The germline gives CDR1 SGHTA, CDR2 FQGTGA. V was trimmed by 1 base and J by 5 bases, leaving 14 bases between them. The CDR3 is 15 residues long.

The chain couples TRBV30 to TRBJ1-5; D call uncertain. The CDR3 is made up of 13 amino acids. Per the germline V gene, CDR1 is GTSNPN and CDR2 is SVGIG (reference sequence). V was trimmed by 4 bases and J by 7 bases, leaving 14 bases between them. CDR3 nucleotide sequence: TGTGCCTGGAATGCGGGCGCGGGGCAGCCCCAGCATTTT. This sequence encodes CAWNAGAGQPQHF.

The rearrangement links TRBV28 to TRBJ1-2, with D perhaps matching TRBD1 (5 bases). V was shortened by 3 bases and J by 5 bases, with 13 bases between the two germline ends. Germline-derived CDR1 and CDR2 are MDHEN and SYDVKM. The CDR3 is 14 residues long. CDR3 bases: TGTGCCAGCAGTTTGGCAGGGCAAGGATATGGCTACACCTTC. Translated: CASSLAGQGYGYTF.

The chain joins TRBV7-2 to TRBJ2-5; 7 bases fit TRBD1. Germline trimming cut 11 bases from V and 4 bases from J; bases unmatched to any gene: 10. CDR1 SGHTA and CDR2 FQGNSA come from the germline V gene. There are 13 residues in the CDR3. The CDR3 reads CAGAKGAGETQYF. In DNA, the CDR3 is TGTGCCGGTGCTAAGGGGGCAGGAGAGACCCAGTACTTC.

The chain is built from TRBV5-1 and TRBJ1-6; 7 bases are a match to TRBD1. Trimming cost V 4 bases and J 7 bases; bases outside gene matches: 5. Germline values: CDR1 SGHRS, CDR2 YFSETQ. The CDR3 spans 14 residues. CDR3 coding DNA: TGCGCCAGCAGCCGGACAGGCGACAATTCACCCCTCCACTTT. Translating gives CASSRTGDNSPLHF.

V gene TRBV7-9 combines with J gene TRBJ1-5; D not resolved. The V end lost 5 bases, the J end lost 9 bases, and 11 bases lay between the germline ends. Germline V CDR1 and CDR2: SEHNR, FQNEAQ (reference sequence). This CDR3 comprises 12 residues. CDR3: CASSRSGGPQHF. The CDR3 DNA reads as TGTGCCAGCAGCCGCTCAGGAGGGCCCCAGCATTTT.

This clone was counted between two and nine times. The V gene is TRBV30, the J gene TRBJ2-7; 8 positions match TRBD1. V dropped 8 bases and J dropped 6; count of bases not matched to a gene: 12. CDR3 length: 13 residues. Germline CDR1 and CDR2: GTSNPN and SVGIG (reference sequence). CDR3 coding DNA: TGTGCCGGAGCCGGGACAGGCGTGATCGAGCAGTACTTC. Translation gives CAGAGTGVIEQYF.